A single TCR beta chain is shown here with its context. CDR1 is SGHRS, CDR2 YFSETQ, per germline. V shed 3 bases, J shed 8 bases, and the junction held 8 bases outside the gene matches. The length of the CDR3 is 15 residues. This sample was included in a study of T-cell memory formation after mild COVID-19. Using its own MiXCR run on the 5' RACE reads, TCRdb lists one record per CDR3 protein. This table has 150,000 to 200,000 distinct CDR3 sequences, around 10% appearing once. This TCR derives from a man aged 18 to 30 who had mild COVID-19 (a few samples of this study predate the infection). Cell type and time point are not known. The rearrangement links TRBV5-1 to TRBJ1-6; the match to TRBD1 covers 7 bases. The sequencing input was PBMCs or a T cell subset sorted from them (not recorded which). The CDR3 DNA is TGCGCCAGCAGCTCCAATCCTACAGGGGATTCACCCCTCCACTTT. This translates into CASSSNPTGDSPLHF.